These T cell receptor beta chains were read from a single sample in a study of pediatric ulcerative colitis. This table comes from immunoSEQ multiplex PCR, and its TCRdb copy is limited to in-frame clones, with some not included. The sample lists about 17,000 clones, just under 75% seen once, with 3.4% in the top ten. Sequencing used gut tissue. The receptor source for this set is a girl aged 10-17 years with moderate ulcerative colitis. The CDR3 runs from the conserved cysteine through the conserved F or W. The D gene is left open where the match is weak. Clone size is not always given. Where it is, it says once, few, many or a class for expanded clones.

TRBJ2-7,-,-,TRBV5-1,TGCGCCAGCAGCTTTTTTGAGGGAGTCGGGCTAGCGCAACGGGCCTACGAGCAGTACTTC,CASSFFEGVGLAQRAYEQYF
TRBJ2-2,-,TRBD2,TRBV5-4,TGTGCCAGCAGCTTGGCCCCGGGAGGTATCAAAACCGGGGAGCTGTTTTTT,CASSLAPGGIKTGELFF
TRBJ1-1,-,-,TRBV5-1,TGCGCCAGCCTCGGAGAGGGGACTGAAGCTTTCTTT,CASLGEGTEAFF
TRBJ2-3,-,-,TRBV19,TGTGCCAGTAGTGTAACATCCAGGAGGGATACGCAGTATTTT,CASSVTSRRDTQYF
TRBJ2-7,once,TRBD1,TRBV10-3,TGTGCCGCCGCGGGACAGGGGACCTACGAGCAGTACTTC,CAAAGQGTYEQYF
TRBJ2-3,-,TRBD2,TRBV18,TGTGCCAGCTCACCTGGACTAGCGGGGGGCTCCACAGATACGCAGTATTTT,CASSPGLAGGSTDTQYF
TRBJ2-1,-,TRBD1,TRBV6-5,TGTGCCAGCAGCCTGGGACAGTACAATGAGCAGTTCTTC,CASSLGQYNEQFF
TRBJ2-7,few,-,TRBV21-1,TGTGCCACCAGACATAGCTCCTACGAGCAGTACTTC,CATRHSSYEQYF
TRBJ2-7,few,-,TRBV20-1,TGCAGTGCTGCGGACGCGTACGAGCAGTACTTC,CSAADAYEQYF
TRBJ2-1,-,-,TRBV9,TGTGCCAGCAGCGTAGCGACCGGAATAGGGTACAATGAGCAGTTCTTC,CASSVATGIGYNEQFF